Presented here are 8 T cell receptor beta chains from one specimen sequenced in a study of blood T cells in healthy people across ages. Sample-barcoded 5' priming and a J-beta primer mix drove a second PCR of about 6 to 11 cycles. MiXCR was run by TCRdb on the 5' RACE reads, yielding one entry per CDR3 protein. The sample yields fewer than 950,000 distinct CDR3 sequences, 53% seen once. The source material was blood. These receptors came from a man aged 80 or over in good health.

This clonotype was seen a few times. V and J are TRBV20-1 and TRBJ2-1; D possibly matches TRBD1 or TRBD2 (9 bases each). With 6 bases removed from V and 6 bases from J, the gap between germline ends came to 24 bases. Germline assignment: CDR1 DFQATT and CDR2 SNEGSKA (reference sequence). The CDR3 length is 16 residues. The CDR3 loop is CSAVSLAGQGFNEQFF. Here the CDR3 DNA reads TGCAGTGCCGTGTCCCTAGCGGGACAGGGATTCAATGAGCAGTTCTTC.

This clonotype showed up many times. The V call is TRBV29-1, the J call TRBJ2-7, with TRBD2 as a possible D gene (5 bases). Germline lookup yields CDR1 SQVTM and CDR2 ANQGSEA. Trimming shortened V by 5 bases and J by 3 bases, and 11 bases separated the two germline ends. The CDR3 length is 12 residues. For the CDR3, the DNA is TGCAGCGTTCTTAGGGCGGGCTACGAGCAGTACTTC. It encodes CSVLRAGYEQYF.

The chain joins TRBV7-3 to TRBJ1-2; TRBD1 matches at 7 bases. Germline CDR1 is SGHTA and CDR2 is FQGTGA. The CDR3 spans 16 residues. The junction had 16 bases not matched to a gene; V was cut back by 7 bases and J by 5 bases. In DNA form, the CDR3 reads TGTGCCAGCACCAAACTAACCGGGACAGAGAAGTATGGCTACACCTTC. Residues: CASTKLTGTEKYGYTF. Based on the CDR3 plus reference TRBV7-3 and TRBJ1-2, the full variable domain is GAGVSQTPSNKVTEKGKYVELRCDPISGHTALYWYRQSLGQGPEFLIYFQGTGAADDSGLPNDRFFAVRPEGSVSTLKIQRTERGDSAVYLCASTKLTGTEKYGYTFGSGTRLTVV.

The chain employs TRBV5-1 and TRBJ2-1; 8 positions match TRBD2. Germline-derived CDR1 and CDR2 are SGHRS and YFSETQ. The J segment lost 2 bases and the V segment lost 4 bases, leaving 11 bases of the junction unmatched. The CDR3 is made up of 17 amino acids. CDR3 amino acids: CASSPISLAGPYNEQFF. CDR3 nucleotides: TGCGCCAGCAGCCCGATATCCCTAGCGGGTCCCTACAATGAGCAGTTCTTC.

The V and J genes are TRBV6-6 and TRBJ2-1, with TRBD1 matching over 8 bases. Germline trimming cut 6 bases from V and 6 bases from J; bases unmatched to any gene: 10. The length of the CDR3 is 15 residues. The germline gives CDR1 MNHNY, CDR2 SVGAGI (reference sequence). The CDR3 reads CASRARGQLGNEQFF. The CDR3 coding sequence is TGTGCCAGCAGAGCCAGGGGGCAGTTGGGCAATGAGCAGTTCTTC.

The gene calls are TRBV6-1 and TRBJ1-6; D unclear. Germline CDR1 MNHNS, CDR2 SASEGT. The CDR3 contains 16 residues. Trimming removed 7 bases at V and 0 bases at J, with 13 bases between. As DNA, the CDR3 is TGTGCCAGCACCGCTCCCCGGGACTCCTATAATTCACCCCTCCACTTT. This codes for CASTAPRDSYNSPLHF.

V is TRBV20-1 and J is TRBJ1-1, with TRBD1 as a possible D gene (6 bases). CDR3 length equals 11 residues. Germline CDR1 is DFQATT and CDR2 is SNEGSKA (reference sequence). Deletions cut 6 bases from V and 11 bases from J, with 16 bases between. The CDR3 nucleotides read TGCAGTGCCACCTGGCAAGGGGGGGCTTTCTTT. Encoded protein: CSATWQGGAFF.

The chain uses TRBV4-1 and TRBJ2-1; no clear D. CDR3 size: 13 residues. The ends were cut back, 0 bases at V and 12 bases at J, with 12 bases in the middle. The V gene's germline CDR1 is MGHRA and CDR2 YSYEKL. The CDR3 loop is CASSQDRSDGQFF. CDR3 coding DNA: TGCGCCAGCAGCCAAGATAGATCGGATGGGCAGTTCTTC.